These 19 T cell receptor beta chains originate from one sample sequenced in a study of graft-versus-host responses after intestinal transplantation. This table comes from immunoSEQ multiplex PCR, and its TCRdb copy is limited to in-frame clones, with some not included. The sample has about 47,000 clones; about 95% are singletons. For these TCRs, the target antigens are not known. Sample: unstimulated CD8+ T cells sorted from spleen or lymph node cells, taken before transplant. The receptors were sampled from a human donor who was the organ donor for an intestinal transplant.

This clone was seen only a few times. V usage is TRBV7-2 and J usage is TRBJ2-7; 9 nucleotides line up with TRBD1. The CDR3 has 14 residues. The germline V gene has CDR1 SGHTA and CDR2 FQGNSA. With V trimmed by 3 bases and J by 4 bases, 4 bases remained unmatched. CDR3 region: CASSFSTGGYEQYF. The DNA of the CDR3 is TGTGCCAGCAGCTTCTCGACAGGGGGGTACGAGCAGTACTTC.

The chain is built from TRBV4-2 and TRBJ2-7; maybe TRBD1 (6 bases). Looked up from germline, CDR1 is LGHNA and CDR2 is YNFKEQ. Trimming pared 0 bases from V and 2 bases from J, leaving 14 bases between. There are 16 residues in the CDR3. CDR3 nucleotide sequence: TGTGCCAGCAGCCAAGAGGTACAGGGAGCGCCCTACGAGCAGTACTTC. This codes for CASSQEVQGAPYEQYF.

The chain links TRBV7-6 to TRBJ2-1, with 9 nucleotides matching TRBD2. CDR1 and CDR2 from the germline V gene are SGHVS and FNYEAQ. V lost 1 base to trimming and J lost 4 bases; unmatched junction nucleotides: 2. The CDR3 loop spans 15 amino acids. Written as DNA, the CDR3 is TGTGCCAGCAGCTTAGTAGCGGGGGAGTACAATGAGCAGTTCTTC. Translating it yields CASSLVAGEYNEQFF.

V gene TRBV5-1 combines with J gene TRBJ1-1; D is perhaps TRBD1 (6 bases). CDR3 size: 12 residues. Trimming removed 7 bases at V and 1 base at J, with 8 bases between. CDR1 is SGHRS, CDR2 YFSETQ, per germline. For the CDR3, the DNA is TGCGCCAGCTCCAGGGGGAACACTGAAGCTTTCTTT. Its protein product is CASSRGNTEAFF.

The chain recombines TRBV6-1 with TRBJ1-1; possibly TRBD1 for D (5 bases). Germline loops: CDR1 MNHNS, CDR2 SASEGT. The CDR3 is 12 residues long. Trimming took 7 bases from V and 1 from J, leaving 7 bases between them. The CDR3 DNA follows: TGTGCCAGCACTACAGGGAACACTGAAGCTTTCTTT. It codes for CASTTGNTEAFF.

The rearrangement joins TRBV7-9 to TRBJ2-3; 7 nucleotides align to TRBD2. CDR1 SEHNR and CDR2 FQNEAQ come from the germline V gene (reference sequence). This CDR3 is built from 17 residues. The J segment lost 2 bases and the V segment lost 5 bases, leaving 13 bases of the junction unmatched. CDR3: CASSDPWSGENTDTQYF. The CDR3 DNA sequence: TGTGCCAGCAGCGACCCTTGGAGCGGGGAGAACACAGATACGCAGTATTTT.

The V gene is TRBV7-2, the J gene TRBJ2-3; the D is unclear. CDR3 size: 14 residues. V lost 1 base, J lost 5 bases, and 10 bases lay in between. Per germline, CDR1 SGHTA and CDR2 FQGNSA. The CDR3 DNA reads as TGTGCCAGCAGCTTAGTTGGGTCCGGAGATACGCAGTATTTT. It encodes CASSLVGSGDTQYF.

This clone showed up just once. V and J are TRBV7-8 and TRBJ2-3, with 8 bases matching TRBD2. V dropped 1 base and J dropped 1; count of bases not matched to a gene: 7. From germline, CDR1 is SGHVS and CDR2 FQNEAQ. The CDR3 contains 17 residues. CDR3 DNA sequence: TGTGCCAGCAGCTTAGGGGCTAGCGGGTCTCGCACAGATACGCAGTATTTT. Its translation: CASSLGASGSRTDTQYF.

This sequence joins TRBV6-5 and TRBJ2-7, with TRBD2 matching 9 bases. Germline values: CDR1 MNHEY, CDR2 SVGAGI. V shed 0 bases, J shed 2 bases, and the junction held 5 bases outside the gene matches. There are 16 residues in the CDR3. CDR3 DNA sequence: TGTGCCAGCAGTTACTCTGTCCAGCGGGGGGCCTACGAGCAGTACTTC. It translates to CASSYSVQRGAYEQYF.

The rearrangement links TRBV2 to TRBJ1-6; a possible D gene is TRBD1 (6 bases). The V and J ends lost 0 bases and 3 bases respectively, with 15 bases between them. The CDR3 is 18 residues long. Germline CDR1 is SNHLY and CDR2 is FYNNEI. CDR3 in DNA: TGTGCCAGCAGTGAAGCGCTGGGTCCCAGGGGCTATAATTCACCCCTCCACTTT. Amino acids: CASSEALGPRGYNSPLHF.

V gene TRBV19 combines with J gene TRBJ2-5, with TRBD2 as a possible D gene (5 bases). CDR1 and CDR2 from the germline V gene are LNHDA and SQIVND (reference sequence). V lost 5 bases to trimming and J lost 5 bases, with 12 bases between them. The CDR3 is made up of 13 amino acids. CDR3 region: CASSPYGVETQYF. CDR3 nucleotides: TGTGCCAGTAGTCCCTACGGGGTTGAGACCCAGTACTTC.

The sample holds one count of this clone. V and J are TRBV20-1 and TRBJ2-3; D gene ambiguous. V lost 3 bases, J lost 10 bases, and 8 bases lay in between. CDR3 size: 10 residues. Germline V gives CDR1 DFQATT, CDR2 SNEGSKA (reference sequence). For the CDR3, the DNA is TGCAGTGCTAGTTTTACGCCGCAGTATTTT. Its translation: CSASFTPQYF.

The chain recombines TRBV27 with TRBJ1-1; D is unclear. The CDR3 runs 13 residues. Germline loops: CDR1 MNHEY, CDR2 SMNVEV (reference sequence). Trimming pared 1 base from V and 3 bases from J, leaving 6 bases between. CDR3 DNA sequence: TGTGCCAGCAGTTTATACACGGACACTGAAGCTTTCTTT. It specifies CASSLYTDTEAFF.

V and J are TRBV19 and TRBJ1-1; no firm D call. CDR1 is LNHDA, CDR2 SQIVND, per germline (reference sequence). This CDR3 spans 11 amino acids. Trimming stripped 5 bases from V and 7 bases from J, with 8 bases between. CDR3 coding DNA: TGTGCCAGTAGTTTCGCAAGTGAAGCTTTCTTT. This encodes CASSFASEAFF.

This chain uses TRBV4-2 with TRBJ2-7; 7 bases line up with TRBD1. CDR1 LGHNA and CDR2 YNFKEQ come from the germline V gene. The CDR3 contains 13 residues. Trimming took 4 bases from V and 4 from J; bases not matched to a gene: 4. The CDR3 DNA follows: TGTGCCAGCAGCCCGGAGACAGGGTACGAGCAGTACTTC. Its translation: CASSPETGYEQYF.

The chain combines TRBV15 with TRBJ2-7; possibly TRBD1 for D (6 bases). Trimming removed 5 bases at V and 0 bases at J, with 14 bases between. From germline, CDR1 is LNHNV and CDR2 YYDKDF (reference sequence). The CDR3 runs to 15 residues. CDR3 loop: CATSGSRDNSYEQYF. In DNA form, the CDR3 reads TGTGCCACCAGCGGGAGCCGGGACAACTCCTACGAGCAGTACTTC.

The rearrangement links TRBV30 to TRBJ1-2; 12 bases are a match to TRBD1. This CDR3 is built from 15 residues. Trimming cost V 2 bases and J 8 bases; bases outside gene matches: 9. The germline gives CDR1 GTSNPN, CDR2 SVGIG (reference sequence). The CDR3 reads CAWSQGTGGVYGYTF. Written as DNA, the CDR3 is TGTGCCTGGAGTCAGGGGACAGGGGGCGTATACGGCTACACCTTC.

V gene TRBV5-4 combines with J gene TRBJ2-5; 11 nucleotides align to TRBD2. CDR3 length equals 15 residues. Unmatched junction bases numbered 3, after V lost 3 bases and J lost 2 bases. Germline CDR1 is SGHNT and CDR2 is YYREEE (reference sequence). CDR3 protein: CASSSLAGEQETQYF. The CDR3 bases are TGTGCCAGCAGCTCACTAGCGGGGGAGCAAGAGACCCAGTACTTC.

The chain has TRBV6-5 and TRBJ1-1; D not certain. Germline-derived CDR1 and CDR2 are MNHEY and SVGAGI. V lost 0 bases and J 6 bases, leaving 11 bases between the germline ends. The CDR3 is 14 residues long. CDR3: CASSYSTGASEAFF. In DNA, the CDR3 is TGTGCCAGCAGTTACTCGACGGGTGCTTCTGAAGCTTTCTTT.